This TCR beta chain was recorded in a study of response to subunit inactivated influenza vaccine. Overall study results and limits: Authors suggested few new T cells are recruited by each seasonal influenza vaccination.

The CDR3 extends over 16 amino acids. Trimming cost V 0 bases and J 6 bases, with 17 bases left between them. CDR1 is DFQATT, CDR2 SNEGSKA, per germline (reference sequence). This clonotype was seen more than once but under ten times. Its antigen is unidentified. TCRdb re-analysed the RT-PCR reads in MiXCR, keeping a single row per CDR3 protein. The profile shows 430,000 or so distinct CDR3 sequences, 9.5% to 13% of them singletons. This clonotype was obtained from a man in his fifties or sixties who received an inactivated influenza vaccine. This rearrangement joins TRBV20-1 to TRBJ2-2; D is possibly TRBD1 or TRBD2 (5 bases each). Sequencing used PBMCs from blood, obtained 45 days after vaccination. The CDR3 here is CSARDVNRGRSGELFF. For the CDR3, the DNA is TGCAGTGCTAGAGATGTGAACCGGGGCAGGTCCGGGGAGCTGTTTTTT.